A single sample gave rise to the 6 T cell receptor beta chains below, sequenced in a study of T-cell reconstitution after alpha-beta-depleted transplantation in children. Unique molecular identifiers were incorporated during preparation of the TCRbeta library. Using its own MiXCR run on the PCR reads, TCRdb lists one record per CDR3 protein. Of hundreds of thousands of distinct CDR3 sequences in the sample, approximately 9% are singletons; the top ten hold around 6.2%. Sequences were derived from PBMCs from the stem cell graft donor, sampled from the stem cell graft. Receptors were obtained from a human donor who donated a stem cell graft to a child with acute lymphoblastic leukemia.

V and J are TRBV12-3 or TRBV12-4 and TRBJ1-5; D gene uncertain. With 7 bases removed from V and 4 bases from J, the gap between germline ends came to 11 bases. CDR3 length: 13 amino acids. CDR3 coding DNA: TGTGCCAGCATCGAGATCAAGAATCAGCCCCAGCATTTT. It specifies CASIEIKNQPQHF.

The chain carries TRBV12-3 or TRBV12-4 and TRBJ1-5; 7 nucleotides agree with TRBD1. V gave up 6 bases and J gave up 4 bases; unmatched junction bases: 6. The CDR3 totals 14 residues. The chain's CDR3 is CASRPTGRNQPQHF. In DNA form, the CDR3 reads TGTGCCAGCAGACCGACAGGGCGAAATCAGCCCCAGCATTTT.

The rearrangement uses TRBV6-1 and TRBJ2-5; 10 bases fit TRBD1. Trimming took 6 bases from V and 1 from J; bases not matched to a gene: 11. Germline CDR1 reads MNHNS; CDR2 reads SASEGT. CDR3 length: 17 amino acids. DNA of the CDR3: TGTGCCAGCAGCGGGACAGGGGAATCTAGAGTCCAAGAGACCCAGTACTTC. Translated: CASSGTGESRVQETQYF.

This clonotype was recorded at least ten times. This sequence joins TRBV12-3 or TRBV12-4 and TRBJ2-1, with TRBD2 as a possible D gene (6 bases). The CDR3 extends over 15 amino acids. Deletions cut 2 bases from V and 7 bases from J, with 15 bases between. The CDR3 DNA reads as TGTGCCAGCAGTTTATCTTCCTCCGGGAGAAATGAGCAGTTCTTC. The encoded protein is CASSLSSSGRNEQFF.

Details on this clonotype: A clone one base away is much larger, so this may be a read error. The genes are TRBV9 and TRBJ2-1, with D tentatively TRBD2 (7 bases). The germline CDR1 and CDR2 sequences are SGDLS and YYNGEE. The CDR3 covers 17 residues. For the CDR3, the DNA is TGTGCCATCAGCGTAGCGAGGGGGGGTGTATCCTACAATGAGCAGTTCTTC. It codes for CAISVARGGVSYNEQFF.

The V gene is TRBV27, the J gene TRBJ1-2; D gene uncertain. Trimming cost V 2 bases and J 3 bases, with 10 bases left between them. Germline loops: CDR1 MNHEY, CDR2 SMNVEV (reference sequence). There are 14 residues in the CDR3. The CDR3, as DNA: TGTGCCAGCAGTTTACTCCCGGCAGACTATGGCTACACCTTC. Translating gives CASSLLPADYGYTF.